These 32 T cell receptor beta chains were all obtained from the same sample, sequenced in a study of blood T cell repertoires in COVID-19. Only in-frame clones appear in the TCRdb table, and some are missing; sequencing was by immunoSEQ multiplex PCR. Among around 380,000 clones listed, about 90% were seen once. Sequenced sample: PBMCs or T cells enriched from blood (not recorded which). The receptor set was obtained from a man under 40 who had recovered from COVID-19.

The rearrangement links TRBV19 to TRBJ1-1; D is unclear. The V end was cut by 6 bases, the J end by 5 bases, with 19 bases between. The germline V gene has CDR1 LNHDA and CDR2 SQIVND (reference sequence). This CDR3 comprises 15 residues. CDR3 region: CASSLGAGRQTEAFF. CDR3 DNA: TGTGCCAGTAGCCTCGGTGCGGGCAGGCAGACTGAAGCTTTCTTT.

The chain couples TRBV4-1 to TRBJ2-2; TRBD1 might be the D (5 bases). This CDR3 comprises 17 residues. Deletions cut 1 base from V and 4 bases from J, with 16 bases between. The germline V gene has CDR1 MGHRA and CDR2 YSYEKL. The CDR3 reads CASSQGPRQQFTGELFF. The CDR3 nucleotides are TGCGCCAGCAGCCAAGGTCCGCGACAGCAATTCACCGGGGAGCTGTTTTTT.

This sequence joins TRBV27 and TRBJ1-1, with 8 nucleotides matching TRBD1. CDR3 length: 15 residues. V lost 4 bases and J lost 5; bases outside the gene matches: 9. Germline CDR1 reads MNHEY; CDR2 reads SMNVEV (reference sequence). The CDR3 loop is CASSYLDRAGTEAFF. Written as DNA, the CDR3 is TGTGCCAGCAGTTATTTGGACAGGGCGGGTACTGAAGCTTTCTTT.

The gene calls are TRBV11-2 and TRBJ2-7, with 8 bases identical to TRBD1. CDR3 length equals 16 residues. The V and J ends lost 5 bases and 0 bases, in that order; junction bases with no gene match: 9. Germline V CDR1 and CDR2: SGHAT, FQNNGV. Written as DNA, the CDR3 is TGTGCCAGCAGCCCTCTCCGGGACAGGAGCTCCTACGAGCAGTACTTC. Translation: CASSPLRDRSSYEQYF.

The V call is TRBV10-3, the J call TRBJ1-2, with TRBD1 as a possible D gene (6 bases). The germline V gene encodes CDR1 ENHRY and CDR2 SYGVKD. V was shortened by 2 bases and J by 0 bases, with 10 bases between the two germline ends. The CDR3 extends over 15 amino acids. DNA for the CDR3: TGTGCCATCAGTGAGGGGGGACAAGCTAACTATGGCTACACCTTC. Translation gives CAISEGGQANYGYTF.

V is TRBV6-5 and J is TRBJ1-2; 7 bases align to TRBD1. With V trimmed by 8 bases and J by 2 bases, 2 bases remained unmatched. Germline CDR1 is MNHEY and CDR2 is SVGAGI. This CDR3 is 12 amino acids long. This chain's CDR3 is CASGDRNYGYTF. The CDR3 coding sequence is TGTGCCAGCGGGGACAGAAACTATGGCTACACCTTC.

The chain carries TRBV19 and TRBJ1-5; the match to TRBD1 covers 7 bases. This CDR3 has 15 residues. The V gene's germline CDR1 is LNHDA and CDR2 SQIVND (reference sequence). V lost 7 bases to trimming and J lost 3 bases; unmatched junction nucleotides: 9. The CDR3 DNA sequence: TGTGCCAGTAAAACCGGGACAGCGAACAATCAGCCCCAGCATTTT. It codes for CASKTGTANNQPQHF.

The genes are TRBV5-1 and TRBJ1-1; maybe TRBD1 (5 bases). V was pared by 0 bases and J by 0 bases, with 12 bases between. From germline, CDR1 is SGHRS and CDR2 YFSETQ. The CDR3 spans 16 residues. DNA of the CDR3: TGCGCCAGCAGCTTGGCCTCGGCAGGGATGAACACTGAAGCTTTCTTT. Encoded protein: CASSLASAGMNTEAFF.

This clone was observed a few times. This sequence joins TRBV5-4 and TRBJ2-7, with D perhaps TRBD1 (6 bases). The V and J ends lost 4 bases and 0 bases respectively, with 8 bases between them. The CDR3 runs 13 residues. From germline, CDR1 is SGHNT and CDR2 YYREEE (reference sequence). The CDR3 protein is CASSRTDSYEQYF. The DNA of the CDR3 is TGTGCCAGCAGCCGGACAGACTCCTACGAGCAGTACTTC.

The chain employs TRBV14 and TRBJ2-2, with a possible D match to TRBD1 (6 bases). The V end lost 6 bases, the J end lost 2 bases, and 10 bases lay between the germline ends. CDR1 and CDR2 from the germline V gene are SGHDN and FVKESK. The CDR3 has 14 amino acids. CDR3 loop: CASRPGHNTGELFF. The CDR3 bases are TGTGCCAGCAGGCCGGGACACAACACCGGGGAGCTGTTTTTT.

The rearrangement links TRBV9 to TRBJ1-3; 10 bases fit TRBD1. The CDR3 extends over 15 amino acids. The ends lost 3 bases at V and 3 bases at J; junction bases unmatched: 3. Germline V gene lookup returns CDR1 SGDLS and CDR2 YYNGEE. The CDR3 DNA is TGTGCCAGCAGCGCTCGGACAGGGGGTGGAAACACCATATATTTT. Residues: CASSARTGGGNTIYF.

The V and J genes are TRBV27 and TRBJ1-2, with 9 bases aligning to TRBD1. CDR1 and CDR2 from the germline V gene are MNHEY and SMNVEV (reference sequence). CDR3 length equals 13 residues. V lost 5 bases and J lost 4; bases outside the gene matches: 2. This CDR3 is CASSTTGGYGYTF. CDR3 nucleotide sequence: TGTGCCAGCAGTACGACAGGGGGCTATGGCTACACCTTC.

The chain couples TRBV9 to TRBJ2-7; D perhaps matches TRBD1 (5 bases). V dropped 0 bases and J dropped 3 bases, with 10 bases sitting between them. The CDR3 runs 14 residues. CDR1 SGDLS and CDR2 YYNGEE come from the germline V gene. CDR3 in DNA: TGTGCCAGCAGCGTAGCCCGCCAGGGCTACGAGCAGTACTTC. Amino acids: CASSVARQGYEQYF.

A few counts support this clone. The rearrangement uses TRBV5-5 and TRBJ1-1; D remains ambiguous. V gave up 2 bases and J gave up 3 bases, with 5 bases separating them. The CDR3 spans 12 residues. The germline V gene has CDR1 SGHKS and CDR2 YYEKEE (reference sequence). CDR3 in amino acids: CASSFYDTEAFF. The CDR3 nucleotides read TGTGCCAGCAGCTTCTACGACACTGAAGCTTTCTTT.

A word on this clone: This same CDR3 is encoded by further DNA sequences in the sample. CDR3 bases: TGTGCCAGTAGTATCGCAGGGTCTGGAAACACCATATATTTT. It specifies CASSIAGSGNTIYF. V and J are TRBV19 and TRBJ1-3, with a possible D match to TRBD1 (5 bases). This CDR3 is built from 14 residues. Germline-derived CDR1 and CDR2 are LNHDA and SQIVND (reference sequence). V was pared by 3 bases and J by 1 base, with 7 bases between.

This sequence joins TRBV13 and TRBJ1-2; a possible D gene is TRBD1 (5 bases). With 0 bases removed from V and 6 bases from J, the gap between germline ends came to 11 bases. The CDR3 is 14 amino acids. Germline CDR1 and CDR2: PRHDT and FYEKMQ (reference sequence). In DNA, the CDR3 is TGTGCCAGCAGCTTAGGGCAGGGTCTCGATGGCTACACCTTC. Protein sequence: CASSLGQGLDGYTF. Together with reference TRBV13 and TRBJ1-2, the CDR3 gives the full variable domain: AAGVIQSPRHLIKEKRETATLKCYPIPRHDTVYWYQQGPGQDPQFLISFYEKMQSDKGSIPDRFSAQQFSDYHSELNMSSLELGDSALYFCASSLGQGLDGYTFGSGTRLTVV.

The sample holds one count of this clone. The chain recombines TRBV11-3 with TRBJ2-7, with D possibly matching TRBD1 (5 bases). From germline, CDR1 is SGHNT and CDR2 YENEEA. V dropped 5 bases and J dropped 1 base, with 15 bases sitting between them. This CDR3 spans 15 amino acids. For the CDR3, the DNA is TGTGCCAGCAGCCTGATGGCAGGGTTATCCTACGAGCAGTACTTC. Translated, it gives CASSLMAGLSYEQYF.

J is TRBJ2-7 and V is TRBV7-8; maybe TRBD2 (5 bases). Germline lookup yields CDR1 SGHVS and CDR2 FQNEAQ. The CDR3 extends over 13 amino acids. V lost 1 base and J 4 bases, leaving 8 bases between the germline ends. The CDR3 sequence is CASSLVAFYEQYF. CDR3 nucleotide sequence: TGTGCCAGCAGCTTAGTAGCGTTTTACGAGCAGTACTTC.

This chain uses TRBV18 with TRBJ2-2; 8 nucleotides agree with TRBD2. CDR3 size: 15 residues. Unmatched junction bases numbered 5, after V lost 4 bases and J lost 4 bases. The germline V gene has CDR1 KGHSH and CDR2 LQKENI. The CDR3 nucleotides read TGTGCCAGCTCACTAGCGGGGACTTTCACCGGGGAGCTGTTTTTT. Its translation is CASSLAGTFTGELFF.

The V gene is TRBV5-1, the J gene TRBJ2-6; 10 bases map to TRBD1. Germline CDR1 and CDR2: SGHRS and YFSETQ. The V segment lost 7 bases and the J segment 2 bases; nucleotides outside the gene matches: 0. This CDR3 has 14 amino acids. CDR3 loop: CASGTGAGANVLTF. The CDR3 nucleotides read TGCGCCAGCGGGACAGGGGCTGGGGCCAACGTCCTGACTTTC.

The rearrangement uses TRBV2 and TRBJ1-2, with unresolved D. There are 13 residues in the CDR3. CDR1 and CDR2 from the germline V gene are SNHLY and FYNNEI. The V gene lost 6 bases and the J gene lost 3 bases, with 11 bases spanning the gap. The CDR3 loop is CASRRDTHYGYTF. CDR3 in DNA: TGTGCCAGCAGGAGGGATACTCACTATGGCTACACCTTC. The full variable domain, rest sourced from reference TRBV2 and TRBJ1-2, is EPEVTQTPSHQVTQMGQEVILRCVPISNHLYFYWYRQILGQKVEFLVSFYNNEISEKSEIFDDQFSVERPDGSNFTLKIRSTKLEDSAMYFCASRRDTHYGYTFGSGTRLTVV.

This chain uses TRBV3-1 (or the pseudogene TRBV3-2) with TRBJ2-6; D unresolved. V dropped 0 bases and J dropped 0 bases, with 15 bases sitting between them. The CDR3 is made up of 19 amino acids. In germline, CDR1 is LGHDT, CDR2 YNNKEL (reference sequence). CDR3 in amino acids: CASSQDPTAYVSGANVLTF. In DNA form, the CDR3 reads TGTGCCAGCAGCCAAGATCCAACAGCTTATGTCTCTGGGGCCAACGTCCTGACTTTC.

The chain links TRBV7-9 to TRBJ1-4, with no clear D. The V end was cut by 5 bases, the J end by 8 bases, with 12 bases between. From germline, CDR1 is SEHNR and CDR2 FQNEAQ (reference sequence). The length of the CDR3 is 13 residues. In nucleotides, the CDR3 is TGTGCCAGCAGCCCTCCGGCTAGGGAAAAACTGTTTTTT. Translation: CASSPPAREKLFF.

As regards this clone: The sample contains more than one DNA sequence encoding this CDR3. The chain links TRBV29-1 to TRBJ1-2; D remains ambiguous. V lost 3 bases and J 3 bases, leaving 8 bases between the germline ends. From germline, CDR1 is SQVTM and CDR2 ANQGSEA. The CDR3 totals 12 residues. Written as DNA, the CDR3 is TGCAGCGTTGAGGGCAGACACTATGGCTACACCTTC. Its protein is CSVEGRHYGYTF.

The J gene is TRBJ2-2, the V gene TRBV30; 8 bases fit TRBD2. Germline trimming cut 5 bases from V and 4 bases from J; bases unmatched to any gene: 9. Germline CDR1 reads GTSNPN; CDR2 reads SVGIG (reference sequence). CDR3 length: 15 residues. CDR3 loop: CAWGLGGAGTGELFF. CDR3 nucleotides: TGTGCCTGGGGTCTCGGGGGGGCAGGCACCGGGGAGCTGTTTTTT.

A single count supports this clone. V gene TRBV2 combines with J gene TRBJ1-2, with 10 bases lining up with TRBD1. This CDR3 is built from 14 residues. V lost 5 bases, J lost 7 bases, and 7 bases stayed unmatched. CDR1 SNHLY and CDR2 FYNNEI come from the germline V gene. Here the CDR3 reads CASSPGQGSSGYTF. CDR3 nucleotides: TGTGCCAGCAGTCCGGGACAGGGGTCGAGTGGCTACACCTTC.

The chain joins TRBV6-5 to TRBJ2-2; tentatively, D is TRBD1 (5 bases). This CDR3 is 14 amino acids long. V shed 6 bases and J shed 0 bases, with 8 bases lying between them. Germline CDR1 is MNHEY and CDR2 is SVGAGI. CDR3 DNA: TGTGCCAGCAGGCGGACACCGAACACCGGGGAGCTGTTTTTT. Its protein is CASRRTPNTGELFF.

The rearrangement uses TRBV5-1 and TRBJ1-2; 7 nucleotides match TRBD1. J gave up 2 bases and V 0 bases, and 4 bases lay outside the gene matches. CDR3 size: 15 residues. Germline-derived CDR1 and CDR2 are SGHRS and YFSETQ. CDR3 DNA: TGCGCCAGCAGCTTGGCCCCGGGACAGAACTATGGCTACACCTTC. Protein sequence: CASSLAPGQNYGYTF.

This clone was seen more than once but under ten times. CDR3 coding DNA: TGTGCCAGCTCACCTGGAGTCACCGGGGAGCTGTTTTTT. Amino acids: CASSPGVTGELFF. The V gene is TRBV18, the J gene TRBJ2-2; D remains ambiguous. Trimming cost V 3 bases and J 4 bases, with 6 bases left between them. The germline V gene has CDR1 KGHSH and CDR2 LQKENI. The CDR3 contains 13 residues.

The CDR3 loop reads CASSIYSSDTQYF. The CDR3 DNA follows: TGTGCCAGCAGCATCTACAGCTCAGATACGCAGTATTTT. The chain links TRBV7-2 to TRBJ2-3, with unresolved D. Germline loops: CDR1 SGHTA, CDR2 FQGNSA. This CDR3 contains 13 residues. Trimming stripped 5 bases from V and 4 bases from J, with 10 bases between.

CDR3: CAISSGQGAYEQYF. The CDR3 DNA is TGTGCCATCAGCTCAGGACAGGGGGCCTACGAGCAGTACTTC. The chain couples TRBV10-3 to TRBJ2-7; 10 nucleotides agree with TRBD1. Germline V gene lookup returns CDR1 ENHRY and CDR2 SYGVKD. The CDR3 length is 14 residues. V lost 6 bases and J lost 2; bases outside the gene matches: 4.

The genes are TRBV3-1 (or the pseudogene TRBV3-2) and TRBJ1-3, with D possibly being TRBD1 (5 bases). Trimming shortened V by 0 bases and J by 4 bases, and 7 bases separated the two germline ends. Germline CDR1 is LGHDT and CDR2 is YNNKEL (reference sequence). This CDR3 is 14 amino acids long. The CDR3 reads CASSQEPGGNTIYF. DNA of the CDR3: TGTGCCAGCAGCCAAGAACCAGGGGGAAACACCATATATTTT.